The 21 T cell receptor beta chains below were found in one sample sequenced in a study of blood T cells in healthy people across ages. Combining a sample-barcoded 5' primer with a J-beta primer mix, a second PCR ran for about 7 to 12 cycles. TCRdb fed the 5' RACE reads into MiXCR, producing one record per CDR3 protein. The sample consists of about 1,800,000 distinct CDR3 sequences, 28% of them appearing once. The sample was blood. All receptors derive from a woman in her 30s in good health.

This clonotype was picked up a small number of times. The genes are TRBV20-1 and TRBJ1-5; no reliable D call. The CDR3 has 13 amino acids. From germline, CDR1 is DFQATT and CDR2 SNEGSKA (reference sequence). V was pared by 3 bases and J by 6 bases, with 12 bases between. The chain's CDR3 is CSARMGKFQPQHF. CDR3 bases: TGCAGTGCTAGGATGGGGAAGTTTCAGCCCCAGCATTTT.

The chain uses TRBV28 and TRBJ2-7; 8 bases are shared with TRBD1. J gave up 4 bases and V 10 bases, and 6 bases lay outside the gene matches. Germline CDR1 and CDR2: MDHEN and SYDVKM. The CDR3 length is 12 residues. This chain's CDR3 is CATRTGRYEQYF. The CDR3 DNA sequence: TGTGCCACCAGGACAGGGCGGTACGAGCAGTACTTC.

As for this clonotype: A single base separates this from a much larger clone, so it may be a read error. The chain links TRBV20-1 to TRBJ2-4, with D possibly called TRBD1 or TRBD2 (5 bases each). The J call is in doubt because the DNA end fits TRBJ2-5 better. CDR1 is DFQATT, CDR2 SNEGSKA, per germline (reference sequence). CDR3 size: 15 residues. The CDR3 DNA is TGCAGTGCTAGAGTCGGGGCTATCTCGGCGGAGACCCAGTACTTC. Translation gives CSARVGAISAETQYF.

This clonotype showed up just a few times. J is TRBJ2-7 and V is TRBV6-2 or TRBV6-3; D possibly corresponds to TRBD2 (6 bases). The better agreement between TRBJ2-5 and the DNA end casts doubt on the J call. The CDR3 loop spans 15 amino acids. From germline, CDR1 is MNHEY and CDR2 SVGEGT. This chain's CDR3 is CASSHPGTGRETQYF. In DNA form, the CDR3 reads TGTGCCAGCAGTCATCCAGGGACGGGGAGGGAGACCCAGTACTTC.

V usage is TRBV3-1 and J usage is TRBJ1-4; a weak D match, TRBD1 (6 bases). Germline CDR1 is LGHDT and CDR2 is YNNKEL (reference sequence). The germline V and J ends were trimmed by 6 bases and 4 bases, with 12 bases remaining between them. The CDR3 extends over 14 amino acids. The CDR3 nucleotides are TGTGCCAGCAGGGGGGCGCGGAATAATGAAAAACTGTTTTTT. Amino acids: CASRGARNNEKLFF.

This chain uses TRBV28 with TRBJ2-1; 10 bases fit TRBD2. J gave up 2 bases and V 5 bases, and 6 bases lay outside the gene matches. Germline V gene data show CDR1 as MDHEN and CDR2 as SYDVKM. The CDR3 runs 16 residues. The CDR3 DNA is TGTGCCAGCAGTGATAGAGCGGGGGGGCCCTACAATGAGCAGTTCTTC. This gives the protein CASSDRAGGPYNEQFF.

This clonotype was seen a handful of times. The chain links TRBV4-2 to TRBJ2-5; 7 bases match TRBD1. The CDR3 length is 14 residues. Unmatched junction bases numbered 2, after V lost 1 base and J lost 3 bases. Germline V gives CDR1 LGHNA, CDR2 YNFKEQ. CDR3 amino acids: CASSQGQGEETQYF. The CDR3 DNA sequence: TGTGCCAGCAGCCAAGGACAGGGAGAAGAGACCCAGTACTTC.

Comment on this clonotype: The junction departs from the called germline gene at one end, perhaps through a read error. CDR3 amino acids: CAGSLRAYEQYF. CDR3 nucleotide sequence: TGTGCCGGCAGCTTAAGGGCGTACGAGCAGTACTTC. The rearrangement uses TRBV7-2 and TRBJ2-7; D unclear. The CDR3 totals 12 residues. Germline CDR1 reads SGHTA; CDR2 reads FQGNSA.

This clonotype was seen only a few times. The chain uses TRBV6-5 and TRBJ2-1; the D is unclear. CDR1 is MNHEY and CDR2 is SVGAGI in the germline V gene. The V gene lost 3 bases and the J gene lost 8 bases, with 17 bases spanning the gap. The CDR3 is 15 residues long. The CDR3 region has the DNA TGTGCCAGCAGTTATTCAACGTTCCCTCGAGATGAGCAGTTCTTC. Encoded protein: CASSYSTFPRDEQFF.

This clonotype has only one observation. The CDR3 here is CASSPQLAGGPSAQYF. CDR3 in DNA: TGCGCCAGCAGCCCACAACTAGCGGGGGGCCCAAGTGCGCAGTATTTT. V and J are TRBV5-1 and TRBJ2-3, with 12 bases identical to TRBD2. V lost 4 bases to trimming and J lost 10 bases; unmatched junction nucleotides: 13. Germline CDR1 SGHRS, CDR2 YFSETQ. CDR3 length equals 16 residues.

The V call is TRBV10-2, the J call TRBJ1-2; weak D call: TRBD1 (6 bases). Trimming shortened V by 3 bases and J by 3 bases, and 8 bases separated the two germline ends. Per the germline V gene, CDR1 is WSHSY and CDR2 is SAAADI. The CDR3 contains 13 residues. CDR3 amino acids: CASSDAGDYGYTF. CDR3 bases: TGCGCCAGCAGTGACGCAGGGGACTATGGCTACACCTTC.

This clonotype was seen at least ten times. The CDR3, as DNA: TGTGCCAGCAGTGAGACAGGGGGCTCCTACGAGCAGTACTTC. Residues: CASSETGGSYEQYF. The V gene is TRBV2, the J gene TRBJ2-7, with 9 bases fitting TRBD1. Germline V CDR1 and CDR2: SNHLY, FYNNEI. J gave up 0 bases and V 3 bases, and 0 bases lay outside the gene matches. The CDR3 sequence is 14 residues long.

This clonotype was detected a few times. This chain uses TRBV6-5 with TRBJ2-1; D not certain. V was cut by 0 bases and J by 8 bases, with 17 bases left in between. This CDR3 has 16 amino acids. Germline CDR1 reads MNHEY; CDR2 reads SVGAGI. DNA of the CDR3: TGTGCCAGCAGTTACTCAGTCCCTTTCAGTTACCATGAGCAGTTCTTC. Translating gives CASSYSVPFSYHEQFF.

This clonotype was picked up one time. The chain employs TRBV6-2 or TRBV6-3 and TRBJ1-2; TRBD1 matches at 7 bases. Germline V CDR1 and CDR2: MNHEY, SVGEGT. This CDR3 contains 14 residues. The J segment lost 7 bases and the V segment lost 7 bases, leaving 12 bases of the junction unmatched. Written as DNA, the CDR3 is TGTGCCAGCAACCTAAGACAGGGAACCATTGGCTACACCTTC. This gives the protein CASNLRQGTIGYTF.

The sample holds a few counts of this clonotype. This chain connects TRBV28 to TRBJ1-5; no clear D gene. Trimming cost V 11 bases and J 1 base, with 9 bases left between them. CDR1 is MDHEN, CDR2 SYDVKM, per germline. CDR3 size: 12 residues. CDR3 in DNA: TGTGCCGGAGGACGGAGCAATCAGCCCCAGCATTTT. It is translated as CAGGRSNQPQHF.

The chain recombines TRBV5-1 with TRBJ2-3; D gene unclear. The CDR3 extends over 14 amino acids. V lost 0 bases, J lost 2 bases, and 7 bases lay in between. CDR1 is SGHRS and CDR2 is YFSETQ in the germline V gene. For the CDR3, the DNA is TGCGCCAGCAGCTTGGTCAATATCACAGATACGCAGTATTTT. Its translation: CASSLVNITDTQYF.

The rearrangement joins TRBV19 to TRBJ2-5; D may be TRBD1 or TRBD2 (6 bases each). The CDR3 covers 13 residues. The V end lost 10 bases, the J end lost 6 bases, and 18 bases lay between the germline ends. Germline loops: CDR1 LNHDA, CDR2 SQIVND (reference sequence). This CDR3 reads CATTPGARQTQYF. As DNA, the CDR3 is TGTGCCACCACCCCGGGGGCCAGGCAGACCCAGTACTTC.

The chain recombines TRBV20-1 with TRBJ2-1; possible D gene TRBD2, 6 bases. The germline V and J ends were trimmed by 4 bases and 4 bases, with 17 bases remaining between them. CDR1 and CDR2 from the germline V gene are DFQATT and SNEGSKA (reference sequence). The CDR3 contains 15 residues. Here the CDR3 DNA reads TGCAGTGCTACCACTTACGGGGGTTTATACAATGAGCAGTTCTTC. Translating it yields CSATTYGGLYNEQFF.

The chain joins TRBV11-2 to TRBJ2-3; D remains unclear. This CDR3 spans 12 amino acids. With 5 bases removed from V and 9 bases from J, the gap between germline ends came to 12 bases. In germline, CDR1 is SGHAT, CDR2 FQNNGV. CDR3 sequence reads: CASSDGKGTQYF. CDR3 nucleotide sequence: TGTGCCAGCAGCGACGGAAAAGGGACGCAGTATTTT.

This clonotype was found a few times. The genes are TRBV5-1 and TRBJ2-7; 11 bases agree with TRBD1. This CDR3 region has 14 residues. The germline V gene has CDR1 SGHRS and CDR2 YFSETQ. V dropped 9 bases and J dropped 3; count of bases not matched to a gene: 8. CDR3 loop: CATKGTGGDYEQYF. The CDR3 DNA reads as TGCGCCACCAAAGGGACAGGGGGGGACTACGAGCAGTACTTC.

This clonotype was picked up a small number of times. The CDR3 loop is CASSRVGRQPQHF. For the CDR3, the DNA is TGTGCCAGCAGTAGAGTTGGGCGTCAGCCCCAGCATTTT. The chain has TRBV2 and TRBJ1-5; no reliable D call. Per the germline V gene, CDR1 is SNHLY and CDR2 is FYNNEI. Trimming pared 5 bases from V and 6 bases from J, leaving 11 bases between. The CDR3 consists of 13 residues.